This T cell receptor beta chain was profiled in a study of shared clonotypes between healthy human individuals. Points from the study as a whole: Clonotypes which were not shared had lower generation probabilities than clonotypes that all four donors shared.

For sorted subsets, 150 to 250 ng DNA per replicate equaled 30,000 or so T cell genomes. Only in-frame clones appear in the TCRdb table, and some are missing; sequencing was by immunoSEQ multiplex PCR. The sample gives about 1.4 million clones, approximately 97% of which show up once; approximately 1.1% is in the top ten. Participating donors were healthy, HIV-negative adults free of recent acute infections or vaccinations. All donors were Caucasian adults living in Nashville, Tennessee. The junction had 4 bases not matched to a gene; V was cut back by 2 bases and J by 7 bases. Per the germline V gene, CDR1 is SGHRS and CDR2 is YFSETQ. This CDR3 has 14 amino acids. As concerns this clone: Its antigen is currently unknown.

This receptor was identified in a man aged 30 to 45 in good health. The genes are TRBV5-1 and TRBJ1-4, with 8 positions matching TRBD1. Sequencing was done on a sample of naive CD4+ T cells sorted from blood. Subset of the sample: CD45RA+ positively selected. For the CDR3, the DNA is TGCGCCAGCAGCTTTGACAGGGGTGGTGAAAAACTGTTTTTT. Its protein is CASSFDRGGEKLFF.